Listed here are 15 T cell receptor beta chains from one sample, sequenced in a study of blood T cell repertoires in COVID-19. TCRdb's table, derived via immunoSEQ multiplex PCR, lists solely in-frame clones and lacks some. The sample includes roughly 80,000 clones, approximately 80% seen only once; the top ten take about 12%. The sequenced sample consisted of peripheral blood. The receptors were gathered from a human donor in a cohort sampled during active COVID-19.

This clone was observed once. The chain is built from TRBV19 and TRBJ2-7, with 8 bases matching TRBD2. CDR3 length equals 14 residues. V was pared by 2 bases and J by 5 bases, with 5 bases of the junction left unmatched. CDR1 is LNHDA and CDR2 is SQIVND in the germline V gene (reference sequence). In DNA form, the CDR3 reads TGTGCCAGTAGTATATCCGGGACTAGAGACGAGCAGTACTTC. It is translated as CASSISGTRDEQYF.

This clone was observed a single time. The chain uses TRBV2 and TRBJ2-1, with TRBD2 identical over 8 bases. The CDR3 is 12 amino acids. J gave up 15 bases and V 4 bases, and 8 bases lay outside the gene matches. CDR1 SNHLY and CDR2 FYNNEI come from the germline V gene. CDR3 sequence (DNA): TGTGCCAGCAGTGTCGGGAGCGGGGGTGGGTTCTTC. It codes for CASSVGSGGGFF. Based on the CDR3 plus reference TRBV2 and TRBJ2-1, the full variable domain is EPEVTQTPSHQVTQMGQEVILRCVPISNHLYFYWYRQILGQKVEFLVSFYNNEISEKSEIFDDQFSVERPDGSNFTLKIRSTKLEDSAMYFCASSVGSGGGFFGPGTRLTVL.

V and J are TRBV2 and TRBJ2-7; 7 bases are a match to TRBD2. Germline V CDR1 and CDR2: SNHLY, FYNNEI. Unmatched junction bases numbered 7, after V lost 2 bases and J lost 3 bases. The CDR3 loop spans 15 amino acids. The CDR3 nucleotides are TGTGCCAGCAGTGAAAGTGTGGGGGGGAACTACGAGCAGTACTTC. It codes for CASSESVGGNYEQYF.

The chain employs TRBV11-2 and TRBJ2-1; 8 bases match TRBD2. The CDR3 covers 18 residues. Germline CDR1 SGHAT, CDR2 FQNNGV. Trimming took 1 base from V and 0 from J; bases not matched to a gene: 8. In DNA form, the CDR3 reads TGTGCCAGCAGCTTAGGAGGTCCGGGAGGGCCCTCCTACAATGAGCAGTTCTTC. It specifies CASSLGGPGGPSYNEQFF.

The chain links TRBV6-5 to TRBJ2-1, with D perhaps matching TRBD2 (7 bases). Trimming removed 7 bases at V and 2 bases at J, with 15 bases between. The CDR3 consists of 15 residues. Germline CDR1 MNHEY, CDR2 SVGAGI. The CDR3 sequence: CASTEGGLPYNEQFF. The CDR3 DNA sequence: TGTGCCAGCACCGAGGGGGGGTTGCCCTACAATGAGCAGTTCTTC.

The chain recombines TRBV4-1 with TRBJ2-7; the match to TRBD2 covers 8 bases. J gave up 4 bases and V 0 bases, and 11 bases lay outside the gene matches. The CDR3 spans 17 residues. In germline, CDR1 is MGHRA, CDR2 YSYEKL. CDR3 amino acids: CASSQDGRGGPGYEQYF. CDR3 DNA sequence: TGCGCCAGCAGCCAAGATGGGCGCGGGGGGCCTGGGTACGAGCAGTACTTC.

This chain joins TRBV5-4 and TRBJ2-7, with 8 bases fitting TRBD2. Germline CDR1 and CDR2: SGHNT and YYREEE (reference sequence). The CDR3 is made up of 15 amino acids. J lost 6 bases, V lost 0 bases, and 8 bases had no gene match. The CDR3 region is CASSLGAGVRGEQYF. The CDR3 nucleotides read TGTGCCAGCAGCTTGGGAGCGGGAGTACGAGGCGAGCAGTACTTC.

The genes are TRBV9 and TRBJ1-2; a weak D match, TRBD1 (5 bases). Germline CDR1 SGDLS, CDR2 YYNGEE. The V and J ends lost 0 bases and 8 bases respectively, with 8 bases between them. The CDR3 sequence is 12 residues long. DNA of the CDR3: TGTGCCAGCAGCGTAGGGGGCCTGGGCTACACCTTC. Protein: CASSVGGLGYTF.

This chain connects TRBV5-4 to TRBJ2-3, with 9 bases fitting TRBD2. The V segment lost 4 bases and the J segment 2 bases; nucleotides outside the gene matches: 8. CDR3 length: 16 residues. Germline CDR1 is SGHNT and CDR2 is YYREEE (reference sequence). The CDR3 region has the DNA TGTGCCAGCAGCCCCGGGACTAGCCCGAACACAGATACGCAGTATTTT. It specifies CASSPGTSPNTDTQYF.

The J gene is TRBJ1-5, the V gene TRBV6-1, with D perhaps matching TRBD1 (5 bases). Germline-derived CDR1 and CDR2 are MNHNS and SASEGT. V was cut by 3 bases and J by 10 bases, with 16 bases left in between. CDR3 length: 14 residues. The CDR3 is CASSEGGVGGPQHF. CDR3 nucleotides: TGTGCCAGCAGTGAGGGAGGGGTTGGCGGTCCCCAGCATTTT.

CDR3 loop: CASAREEGVDTQYF. The CDR3 nucleotides read TGTGCCAGCGCCCGGGAGGAAGGTGTGGATACGCAGTATTTT. The chain has TRBV6-5 and TRBJ2-3; 7 positions match TRBD2. The CDR3 loop spans 14 amino acids. The germline CDR1 and CDR2 sequences are MNHEY and SVGAGI. V lost 8 bases to trimming and J lost 6 bases; unmatched junction nucleotides: 11.

This sequence joins TRBV2 and TRBJ2-3; 8 nucleotides align to TRBD2. V dropped 3 bases and J dropped 1; count of bases not matched to a gene: 6. Germline CDR1 and CDR2: SNHLY and FYNNEI. This CDR3 comprises 16 residues. This chain's CDR3 is CASSDGRGGGTDTQYF. For the CDR3, the DNA is TGTGCCAGCAGTGATGGACGGGGGGGAGGCACAGATACGCAGTATTTT.

The V gene is TRBV19, the J gene TRBJ2-6; 11 bases are shared with TRBD1. CDR3 length equals 16 residues. J was trimmed by 2 bases and V by 3 bases; bases with no gene match: 0. Germline values: CDR1 LNHDA, CDR2 SQIVND (reference sequence). The CDR3 sequence is CASSMGQGAGANVLTF. The CDR3 region has the DNA TGTGCCAGTAGTATGGGACAGGGGGCTGGGGCCAACGTCCTGACTTTC.

The gene calls are TRBV7-9 and TRBJ1-2; possibly TRBD1 for D (5 bases). With 4 bases removed from V and 0 bases from J, the gap between germline ends came to 9 bases. There are 14 residues in the CDR3. Germline loops: CDR1 SEHNR, CDR2 FQNEAQ (reference sequence). For the CDR3, the DNA is TGTGCCAGCAGCTGGGGGGAGTCTAACTATGGCTACACCTTC. Translated, it gives CASSWGESNYGYTF.

The J gene is TRBJ2-7, the V gene TRBV12-5, with 12 bases aligning to TRBD2. The CDR3 is made up of 14 amino acids. V trimming: 5 bases; J trimming: 5 bases; junction bases outside the gene matches: 4. Germline lookup yields CDR1 LGHNT and CDR2 FRNRAP. The CDR3 sequence is CASGIPSGRDEQYF. In nucleotides, the CDR3 is TGTGCTAGTGGTATCCCTAGCGGGAGGGACGAGCAGTACTTC.